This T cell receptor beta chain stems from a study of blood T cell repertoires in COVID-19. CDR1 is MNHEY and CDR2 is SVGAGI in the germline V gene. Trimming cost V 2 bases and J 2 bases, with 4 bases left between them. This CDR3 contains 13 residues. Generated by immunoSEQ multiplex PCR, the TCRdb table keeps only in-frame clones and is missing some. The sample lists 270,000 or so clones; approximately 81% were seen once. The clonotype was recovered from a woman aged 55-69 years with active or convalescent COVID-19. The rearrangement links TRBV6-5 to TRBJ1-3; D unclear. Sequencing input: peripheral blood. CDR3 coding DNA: TGTGCCAGCAGTTACGGAGCTGGAAACACCATATATTTT. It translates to CASSYGAGNTIYF.